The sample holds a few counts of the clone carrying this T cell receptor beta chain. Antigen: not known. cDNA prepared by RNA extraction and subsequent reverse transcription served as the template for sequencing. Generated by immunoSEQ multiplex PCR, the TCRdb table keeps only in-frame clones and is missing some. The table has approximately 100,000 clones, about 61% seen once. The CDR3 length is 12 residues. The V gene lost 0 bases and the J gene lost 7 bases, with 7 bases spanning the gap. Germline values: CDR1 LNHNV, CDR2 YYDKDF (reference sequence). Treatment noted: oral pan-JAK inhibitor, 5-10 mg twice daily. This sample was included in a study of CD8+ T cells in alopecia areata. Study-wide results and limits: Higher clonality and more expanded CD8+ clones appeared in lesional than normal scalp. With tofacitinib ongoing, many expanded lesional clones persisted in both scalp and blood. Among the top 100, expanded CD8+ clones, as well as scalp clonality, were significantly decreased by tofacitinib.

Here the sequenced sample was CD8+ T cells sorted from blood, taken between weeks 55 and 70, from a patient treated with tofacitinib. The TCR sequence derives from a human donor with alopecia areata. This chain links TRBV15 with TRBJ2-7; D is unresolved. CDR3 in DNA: TGTGCCACCAGCAGAGAGATCTCTGAGCAGTACTTC. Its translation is CATSREISEQYF. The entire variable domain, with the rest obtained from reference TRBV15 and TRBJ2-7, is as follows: DAMVIQNPRYQVTQFGKPVTLSCSQTLNHNVMYWYQQKSSQAPKLLFHYYDKDFNNEADTPDNFQSRRPNTSFCFLDIRSPGLGDTAMYLCATSREISEQYFGPGTRLTVT.